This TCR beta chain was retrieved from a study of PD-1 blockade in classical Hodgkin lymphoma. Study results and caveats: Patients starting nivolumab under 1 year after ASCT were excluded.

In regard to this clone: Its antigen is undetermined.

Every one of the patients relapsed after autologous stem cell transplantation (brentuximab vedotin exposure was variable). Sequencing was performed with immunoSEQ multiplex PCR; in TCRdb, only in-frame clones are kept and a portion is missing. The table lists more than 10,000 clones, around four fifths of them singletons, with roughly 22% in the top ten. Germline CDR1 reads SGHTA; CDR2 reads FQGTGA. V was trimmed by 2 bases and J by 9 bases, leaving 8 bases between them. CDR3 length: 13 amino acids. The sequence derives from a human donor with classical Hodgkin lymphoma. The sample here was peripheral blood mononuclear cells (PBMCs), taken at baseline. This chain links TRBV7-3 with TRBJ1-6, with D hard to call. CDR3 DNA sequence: TGTGCCAGCAGCTTAGAGGGATTTTCACCCCTCCACTTT. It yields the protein CASSLEGFSPLHF.